This T cell receptor (beta chain) was found in a study of T cells in Graves' hyperthyroidism and ophthalmopathy. General observations from the study: Stable hyperthyroidism and ophthalmopathy were separated using 13 V-J signatures.

Researchers amplified the TCR beta CDR3 regions from RNA transcripts. Carried out on the TCR CDR3, a first-round RT-PCR used the HTBI primer set. From the multiplex PCR reads, TCRdb called clonotypes with MiXCR, one entry per CDR3 protein. Here the sample spans approximately 600,000 distinct CDR3 sequences, about 20% being singletons. The V gene's germline CDR1 is SGHDT and CDR2 YYEEEE. The CDR3 length is 14 residues. V was shortened by 2 bases and J by 6 bases, with 15 bases between the two germline ends. This clonotype was found many times. The antigen remains unidentified. The source is a man younger than 40 with Graves' ophthalmopathy. V is TRBV5-6 and J is TRBJ2-7, with TRBD1 as a possible D gene (5 bases). The specimen was blood. CDR3 region: CASSFGQWAAEQYF. CDR3 DNA sequence: TGTGCCAGCAGCTTCGGACAATGGGCCGCCGAGCAGTACTTC.